Each of the 23 T cell receptor beta chains below was sequenced from the same sample in a study of neurological immune-mediated disorders. TCRdb reprocessed the 5' RACE reads with MiXCR, giving one entry per CDR3 protein. The sample gives tens of thousands of distinct CDR3 sequences, 6.5% to 8.5% of which show up once; less than 5% is in the top ten. Sequencing was performed on PBMCs. These receptors came from a middle-aged woman in good health.

This clonotype appeared many times. The chain combines TRBV6-1 with TRBJ1-6; D might be TRBD1 (5 bases). Per germline, CDR1 MNHNS and CDR2 SASEGT. The CDR3 covers 15 residues. Trimming shortened V by 8 bases and J by 7 bases, and 18 bases separated the two germline ends. The CDR3 coding sequence is TGTGCCAGCCTTGAAAGTGGGGACTACAATTCACCCCTCCACTTT. Translated: CASLESGDYNSPLHF.

This clonotype has at least ten counts. CDR3 in amino acids: CASSLARGLAGSNEQYF. The CDR3 DNA reads as TGTGCCAGCAGCTTAGCGCGGGGACTAGCGGGAAGCAACGAGCAGTACTTC. The chain is built from TRBV7-6 and TRBJ2-7, with 13 nucleotides matching TRBD2. V lost 0 bases and J lost 5; bases outside the gene matches: 7. The length of the CDR3 is 17 residues. CDR1 SGHVS and CDR2 FNYEAQ come from the germline V gene.

This clonotype has ten or more counts. The CDR3, as DNA: TGTGCCAGTAGTATTTCGTCGGGGTCTGGGGCCAACGTCCTGACTTTC. It specifies CASSISSGSGANVLTF. This chain connects TRBV19 to TRBJ2-6, with TRBD2 as a possible D gene (5 bases). V lost 3 bases and J lost 1, with 10 bases in between. The germline V gene has CDR1 LNHDA and CDR2 SQIVND (reference sequence). The CDR3 length is 16 residues.

In its sample, this clonotype was seen many times. The chain has TRBV27 and TRBJ2-7; D gene unclear. Germline loops: CDR1 MNHEY, CDR2 SMNVEV (reference sequence). This CDR3 comprises 13 residues. Between the trimmed V and J ends, which lost 0 bases and 4 bases, there was a span of 7 bases. The CDR3 region is CASSLSNHYEQYF. DNA for the CDR3: TGTGCCAGCAGTTTATCTAACCATTACGAGCAGTACTTC.

The table lists this clonotype with many counts. The chain employs TRBV6-5 and TRBJ2-3; unclear D gene. Germline CDR1 and CDR2: MNHEY and SVGAGI. V lost 5 bases and J lost 2, with 8 bases in between. There are 13 residues in the CDR3. In nucleotides, the CDR3 is TGTGCCAGCAGTGTCAGGCTCACAGATACGCAGTATTTT. It is translated as CASSVRLTDTQYF.

In its sample, this clonotype was seen many times. The gene calls are TRBV20-1 and TRBJ1-6, with D uncertain. V shed 3 bases and J shed 10 bases, with 22 bases lying between them. The germline CDR1 and CDR2 sequences are DFQATT and SNEGSKA (reference sequence). The CDR3 loop spans 16 amino acids. The CDR3 loop is CSARPLGPGGYSPLHF. CDR3 bases: TGCAGTGCTAGGCCCCTAGGCCCGGGAGGCTACTCACCCCTCCACTTT.

This clonotype was detected many times. The chain is built from TRBV7-6 and TRBJ2-1; TRBD2 is a possible D gene (5 bases). CDR3 length equals 15 residues. With 3 bases removed from V and 7 bases from J, the gap between germline ends came to 16 bases. Germline V gene data show CDR1 as SGHVS and CDR2 as FNYEAQ. The CDR3 sequence: CASSFLERPENEQFF. The CDR3 coding sequence is TGTGCCAGCAGCTTCCTTGAGCGGCCCGAAAATGAGCAGTTCTTC.

This clonotype has ten or more counts. The chain couples TRBV20-1 to TRBJ2-1; TRBD2 matches at 9 bases. Germline V gene sequence: CDR1 DFQATT, CDR2 SNEGSKA (reference sequence). This CDR3 has 17 amino acids. V was pared by 0 bases and J by 4 bases, with 10 bases of the junction left unmatched. CDR3 nucleotide sequence: TGCAGTGCTAGAGATCTTCTAGGCGGGAGGGGATACAATGAGCAGTTCTTC. This encodes CSARDLLGGRGYNEQFF.

This clonotype came up many times. This rearrangement joins TRBV20-1 to TRBJ1-2; possible D gene TRBD1, 5 bases. CDR3 length: 14 residues. The germline gives CDR1 DFQATT, CDR2 SNEGSKA (reference sequence). The ends were cut back, 1 base at V and 8 bases at J, with 17 bases in the middle. Written as DNA, the CDR3 is TGCAGTGCTAGAGTTGGGACTGACCTCGGGGGCTACACCTTC. It specifies CSARVGTDLGGYTF.

This clonotype was seen ten or more times. The genes are TRBV7-8 and TRBJ2-7; 7 positions agree with TRBD2. CDR1 is SGHVS, CDR2 FQNEAQ, per germline. The length of the CDR3 is 13 residues. Unmatched junction bases numbered 7, after V lost 8 bases and J lost 3 bases. The CDR3 here is CASFPGGSYEQYF. CDR3 DNA sequence: TGTGCCAGCTTCCCGGGCGGGAGCTACGAGCAGTACTTC.

This clonotype was seen many times. The chain combines TRBV7-2 with TRBJ2-7; the match to TRBD2 covers 11 bases. CDR1 SGHTA and CDR2 FQGNSA come from the germline V gene. The J segment lost 3 bases and the V segment lost 5 bases, leaving 6 bases of the junction unmatched. There are 15 residues in the CDR3. DNA for the CDR3: TGTGCCAGCAGCCCTGTAGCGGGAGGGGGCTACGAGCAGTACTTC. This codes for CASSPVAGGGYEQYF.

In this sample, this clonotype turned up many times. The rearrangement joins TRBV7-9 to TRBJ1-3; TRBD1 matches at 8 bases. The V and J ends lost 5 bases and 9 bases, in that order; junction bases with no gene match: 12. CDR3 length: 15 amino acids. Per germline, CDR1 SEHNR and CDR2 FQNEAQ (reference sequence). The CDR3 coding sequence is TGTGCCAGCAGCCTCAGGACAGGGCCGAGTGGCACCATATATTTT. Protein: CASSLRTGPSGTIYF.

This clonotype was picked up many times. V is TRBV7-2 and J is TRBJ2-3; tentative D call: TRBD2 (7 bases). The V gene's germline CDR1 is SGHTA and CDR2 FQGNSA. This CDR3 comprises 15 residues. Trimming took 5 bases from V and 2 from J, leaving 14 bases between them. The CDR3 loop reads CASSRWGGHTDTQYF. The CDR3, as DNA: TGTGCCAGCAGCCGGTGGGGGGGCCACACAGATACGCAGTATTTT.

This clonotype was recorded at least ten times. J is TRBJ1-1 and V is TRBV12-3 or TRBV12-4, with 11 bases matching TRBD1. The J segment lost 1 base and the V segment lost 4 bases, leaving 11 bases of the junction unmatched. The CDR3 sequence is 18 residues long. The CDR3 region has the DNA TGTGCCAGCAGTTCCCGGACAGGGGGCATGGTGAGGAACACTGAAGCTTTCTTT. Amino acids: CASSSRTGGMVRNTEAFF.

Many counts were recorded for this clonotype. This sequence joins TRBV29-1 and TRBJ2-3; no firm D call. Trimming removed 6 bases at V and 5 bases at J, with 12 bases between. CDR1 and CDR2 from the germline V gene are SQVTM and ANQGSEA. This CDR3 has 12 amino acids. Here the CDR3 DNA reads TGCAGCGTACGACGGAGTCAAGATACGCAGTATTTT. Protein: CSVRRSQDTQYF.

This clonotype appeared many times. This chain connects TRBV20-1 to TRBJ2-3, with 8 nucleotides matching TRBD1. Unmatched junction bases numbered 5, after V lost 3 bases and J lost 3 bases. The CDR3 extends over 14 amino acids. Germline V gene sequence: CDR1 DFQATT, CDR2 SNEGSKA (reference sequence). The CDR3 DNA follows: TGCAGTGCTAGTTGGACAGGGAGTACAGATACGCAGTATTTT. Amino acids: CSASWTGSTDTQYF.

This clonotype is termed medium-sized (0.01 to 0.1%). J is TRBJ2-1 and V is TRBV20-1; no reliable D call. The ends were cut back, 3 bases at V and 5 bases at J, with 14 bases in the middle. The CDR3 has 14 residues. The germline gives CDR1 DFQATT, CDR2 SNEGSKA (reference sequence). The CDR3 here is CSASRVKGDNEQFF. Written as DNA, the CDR3 is TGCAGTGCTAGCCGAGTGAAGGGTGACAATGAGCAGTTCTTC.

This clonotype appeared many times. CDR3 bases: TGCAGTGCTAGGGGACTAGCGGGAGTAATCGGGACCGGGGAGCTGTTTTTT. Protein product: CSARGLAGVIGTGELFF. V gene TRBV20-1 combines with J gene TRBJ2-2; TRBD2 matches at 14 bases. In germline, CDR1 is DFQATT, CDR2 SNEGSKA (reference sequence). This CDR3 is 17 amino acids long. Unmatched junction bases numbered 8, after V lost 3 bases and J lost 5 bases.

By sample share, this clonotype is medium-sized. The rearrangement links TRBV20-1 to TRBJ1-5; D ambiguous. Germline CDR1 and CDR2: DFQATT and SNEGSKA (reference sequence). The CDR3 is made up of 14 amino acids. V gave up 3 bases and J gave up 1 base, with 10 bases separating them. The CDR3 is CSARLAGSNQPQHF. The CDR3 DNA is TGCAGTGCTAGGTTGGCTGGCAGCAATCAGCCCCAGCATTTT.

Ten or more counts support this clonotype. This chain joins TRBV20-1 and TRBJ2-6, with TRBD2 matching 13 bases. From germline, CDR1 is DFQATT and CDR2 SNEGSKA (reference sequence). This CDR3 region has 16 residues. The J segment lost 0 bases and the V segment lost 5 bases, leaving 1 base of the junction unmatched. The CDR3 here is CSAWTSGSSGANVLTF. CDR3 in DNA: TGCAGTGCTTGGACTAGCGGGAGCTCTGGGGCCAACGTCCTGACTTTC.

This clonotype was detected ten times or more. This sequence joins TRBV7-2 and TRBJ1-2; D may be TRBD1 (6 bases). CDR3 length equals 15 residues. Germline CDR1 and CDR2: SGHTA and FQGNSA. Trimming took off 5 bases at V and 8 bases at J, with 21 bases between the two ends. CDR3 nucleotide sequence: TGTGCCAGCAGCGTGGGGGGGGGACAATCAAGGGGCTACACCTTC. It translates to CASSVGGGQSRGYTF.

This clonotype came up many times. This chain links TRBV14 with TRBJ2-6; weak D call: TRBD1 (5 bases). The CDR3 length is 15 residues. Trimming shortened V by 4 bases and J by 0 bases, and 7 bases separated the two germline ends. CDR1 and CDR2 from the germline V gene are SGHDN and FVKESK. CDR3 residues: CASSLRDSGANVLTF. The CDR3 region has the DNA TGTGCCAGCAGCCTCAGGGACTCTGGGGCCAACGTCCTGACTTTC.

The table lists this clonotype with many counts. The V gene is TRBV20-1, the J gene TRBJ1-4; a weak D match, TRBD1 (5 bases). V lost 7 bases, J lost 7 bases, and 16 bases lay in between. The CDR3 extends over 13 amino acids. In germline, CDR1 is DFQATT, CDR2 SNEGSKA (reference sequence). CDR3 sequence: CSGQTPGGEKLFF. CDR3 coding DNA: TGCAGTGGTCAAACGCCGGGGGGTGAAAAACTGTTTTTT.